This T cell receptor (beta chain) was sequenced during a study of blood T cell repertoires in COVID-19. Study background: From T cells, B-cell-depleted T cells, or PBMCs came the material, which was cDNA or gDNA.

CDR1 and CDR2 from the germline V gene are SGHRS and YFSETQ. The CDR3 spans 15 residues. V lost 1 base, J lost 0 bases, and 1 base stayed unmatched. Profiled with immunoSEQ multiplex PCR; TCRdb holds only in-frame clones, not every one. The profile shows around 240,000 clones, 90% to 95% of them singletons. The sequencing input was PBMCs or T cells enriched from blood (not recorded which). The receptor was derived from a human donor in a cohort exposed to, infected with or recovered from COVID-19 (not recorded which). The donor label of this sample is uncertain. V and J are TRBV5-1 and TRBJ2-7, with 10 bases identical to TRBD1. The CDR3 DNA is TGCGCCAGCAGCTTGAGGACAGGGGGCTCCTACGAGCAGTACTTC. This codes for CASSLRTGGSYEQYF.